This T cell receptor (beta chain) was obtained from a study of T cell responses to AZD1222 COVID-19 vaccine. The study, taken as a whole, reports: Clonal diversity may have been underestimated in mostly white British donors. Repertoires were collected only later (after the peak T cell response had occurred).

Clones were sequenced by immunoSEQ multiplex PCR, and TCRdb holds only the in-frame ones, with some missing. The data hold more than 110,000 clones, with almost 95% observed a single time. In regard to this clone: Its target is unknown.

The germline gives CDR1 SGHAT, CDR2 FQNNGV. Losses at the gene ends were 5 bases for V and 5 bases for J; bases not matched to a gene: 4. CDR3 size: 15 residues. This clonotype originated in an adult who received the AZD1222 COVID-19 vaccine. Sequenced here: peripheral blood, sampled 28 days after the second AZD1222 dose. V gene TRBV11-2 combines with J gene TRBJ2-5; TRBD2 matches 14 bases. Here the CDR3 DNA reads TGTGCCAGCAGCAAGGGACTAGCGGGAGTTGAGACCCAGTACTTC. It is translated as CASSKGLAGVETQYF. The entire variable domain, with the rest obtained from reference TRBV11-2 and TRBJ2-5, is as follows: EAGVAQSPRYKIIEKRQSVAFWCNPISGHATLYWYQQILGQGPKLLIQFQNNGVVDDSQLPKDRFSAERLKGVDSTLKIQPAKLEDSAVYLCASSKGLAGVETQYFGPGTRLLVL.